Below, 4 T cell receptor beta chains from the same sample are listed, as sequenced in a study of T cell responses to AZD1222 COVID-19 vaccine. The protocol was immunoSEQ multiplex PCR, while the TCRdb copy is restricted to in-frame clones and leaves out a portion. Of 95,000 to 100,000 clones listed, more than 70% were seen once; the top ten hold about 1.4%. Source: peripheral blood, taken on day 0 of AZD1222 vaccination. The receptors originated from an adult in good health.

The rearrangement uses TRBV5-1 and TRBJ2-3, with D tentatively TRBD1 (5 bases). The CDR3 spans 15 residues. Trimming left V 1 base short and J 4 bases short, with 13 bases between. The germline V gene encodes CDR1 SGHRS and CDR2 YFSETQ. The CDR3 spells CASSLTGSVPDTQYF. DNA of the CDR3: TGCGCCAGCAGCTTGACAGGATCCGTCCCAGATACGCAGTATTTT. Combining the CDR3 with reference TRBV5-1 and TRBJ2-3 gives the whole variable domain KAGVTQTPRYLIKTRGQQVTLSCSPISGHRSVSWYQQTPGQGLQFLFEYFSETQRNKGNFPGRFSGRQFSNSRSEMNVSTLELGDSALYLCASSLTGSVPDTQYFGPGTRLTVL.

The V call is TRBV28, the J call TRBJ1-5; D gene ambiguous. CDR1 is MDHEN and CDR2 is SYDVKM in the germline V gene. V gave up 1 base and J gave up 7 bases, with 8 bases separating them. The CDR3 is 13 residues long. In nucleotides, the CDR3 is TGTGCCAGCAGTTTATCACCCGGGCAGCCCCAGCATTTT. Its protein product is CASSLSPGQPQHF. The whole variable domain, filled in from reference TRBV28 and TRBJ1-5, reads DVKVTQSSRYLVKRTGEKVFLECVQDMDHENMFWYRQDPGLGLRLIYFSYDVKMKEKGDIPEGYSVSREKKERFSLILESASTNQTSMYLCASSLSPGQPQHFGDGTRLSIL.

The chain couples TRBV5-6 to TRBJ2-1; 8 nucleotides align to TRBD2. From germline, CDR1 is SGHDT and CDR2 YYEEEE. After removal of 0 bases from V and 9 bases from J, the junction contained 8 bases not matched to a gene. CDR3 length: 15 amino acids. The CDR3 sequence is CASSLAGRANGEQFF. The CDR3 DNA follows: TGTGCCAGCAGCTTGGCCGGGAGGGCCAATGGTGAGCAGTTCTTC.

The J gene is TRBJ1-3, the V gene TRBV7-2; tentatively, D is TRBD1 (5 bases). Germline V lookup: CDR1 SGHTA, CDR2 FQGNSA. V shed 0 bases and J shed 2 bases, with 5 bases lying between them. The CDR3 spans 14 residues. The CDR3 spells CASSLATAGNTIYF. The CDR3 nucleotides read TGTGCCAGCAGCTTAGCGACAGCTGGAAACACCATATATTTT.